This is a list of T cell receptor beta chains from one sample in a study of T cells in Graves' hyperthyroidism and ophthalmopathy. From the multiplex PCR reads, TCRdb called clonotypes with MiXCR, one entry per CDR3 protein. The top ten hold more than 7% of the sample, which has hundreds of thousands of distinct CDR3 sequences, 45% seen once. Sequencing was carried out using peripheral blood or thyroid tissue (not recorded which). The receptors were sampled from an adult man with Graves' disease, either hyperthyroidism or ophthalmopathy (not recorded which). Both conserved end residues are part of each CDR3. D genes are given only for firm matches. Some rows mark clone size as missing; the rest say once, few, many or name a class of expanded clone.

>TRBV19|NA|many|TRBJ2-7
CASSLDRDLIYEQYF
TGTGCCAGTAGTCTCGACCGGGACCTAATCTACGAGCAGTACTTC
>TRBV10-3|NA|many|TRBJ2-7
CAIAAQISLSSYEQYF
TGTGCCATCGCTGCCCAGATTAGCTTGAGCTCCTACGAGCAGTACTTC
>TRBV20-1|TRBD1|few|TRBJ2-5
CSAPDRVQETQYF
TGCAGTGCTCCGGACAGGGTTCAAGAGACCCAGTACTTC
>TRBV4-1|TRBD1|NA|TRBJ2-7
CASSQDGDSEQYF
TGCGCCAGCAGCCAAGATGGGGACAGTGAGCAGTACTTC
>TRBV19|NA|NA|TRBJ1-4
CATKPRPATNEKLFF
TGTGCCACCAAACCAAGGCCTGCAACTAATGAAAAACTGTTTTTT
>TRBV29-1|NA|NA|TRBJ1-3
CSVGDTIYF
TGCAGCGTTGGGGACACCATATATTTT
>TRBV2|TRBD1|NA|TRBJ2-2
CVSSRTGNTGELFF
TGTGTCAGCAGCAGGACAGGGAACACCGGGGAGCTGTTTTTT
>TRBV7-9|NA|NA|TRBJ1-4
CAGSLHAGDEKLFF
TGTGCCGGCAGCTTACACGCCGGGGACGAAAAACTGTTTTTT
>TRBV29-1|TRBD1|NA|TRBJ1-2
CSVVAGQGAGGYTF
TGCAGCGTTGTAGCGGGACAGGGGGCGGGTGGCTACACCTTC
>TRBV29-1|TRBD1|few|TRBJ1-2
CSVAGGGYTF
TGCAGCGTTGCAGGGGGTGGCTACACCTTC
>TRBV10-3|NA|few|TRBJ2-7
CAISESLVFYEQYF
TGTGCCATCAGTGAGTCACTAGTATTCTACGAGCAGTACTTC
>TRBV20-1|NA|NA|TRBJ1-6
CSAKAGTLYSPLHF
TGCAGTGCTAAAGCCGGGACGTTATATTCACCCCTCCACTTT
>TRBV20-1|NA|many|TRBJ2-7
CSARVDGKGYEQYF
TGCAGTGCTAGAGTTGACGGGAAGGGATACGAGCAGTACTTC
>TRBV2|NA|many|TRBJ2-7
CASSEQTGVGYEQYF
TGTGCCAGCAGTGAACAGACGGGAGTAGGGTACGAGCAGTACTTC
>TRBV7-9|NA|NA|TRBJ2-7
CASSPDPWDEQYF
TGTGCCAGCAGCCCGGACCCCTGGGACGAGCAGTACTTC
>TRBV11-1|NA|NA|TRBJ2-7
CASSFRGRPNYEQYF
TGTGCCAGCAGCTTCCGGGGGAGGCCCAATTACGAGCAGTACTTC
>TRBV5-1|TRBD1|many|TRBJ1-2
CASSTGDREYGYTF
TGCGCCAGCAGCACCGGGGACAGGGAGTATGGCTACACCTTC
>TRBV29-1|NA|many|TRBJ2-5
CSVEGDAPAQYF
TGCAGCGTTGAAGGGGACGCTCCGGCCCAGTACTTC
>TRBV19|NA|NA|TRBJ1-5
CASPRGGYGNQPQHF
TGTGCCAGTCCTCGTGGGGGTTATGGCAATCAGCCCCAGCATTTT
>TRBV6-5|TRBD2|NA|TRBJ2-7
CASSLTSGGTTDTQYF
TGTGCCAGCAGTTTGACTAGCGGGGGGACCACAGATACGCAGTACTTC
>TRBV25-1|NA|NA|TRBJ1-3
CASSASPDSVGNTIYF
TGTGCCAGCAGTGCTAGTCCCGACAGTGTTGGAAACACCATATATTTT
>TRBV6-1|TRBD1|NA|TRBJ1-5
CASSGTGESNQPQHF
TGTGCCAGCAGTGGGACAGGGGAAAGCAATCAGCCCCAGCATTTT
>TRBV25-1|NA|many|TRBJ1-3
CASSDLDMISGNTIYF
TGTGCCAGCAGTGACCTTGACATGATCTCTGGAAACACCATATATTTT
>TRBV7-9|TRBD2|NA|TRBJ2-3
CASSLVTSGDYF
TGTGCCAGCAGCTTAGTTACTAGCGGGGACTATTTT
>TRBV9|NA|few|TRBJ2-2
CASSVGGGIPTGELFF
TGTGCCAGCAGCGTAGGGGGCGGGATACCCACCGGGGAGCTGTTTTTT
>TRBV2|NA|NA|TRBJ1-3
CASSAPVGGSSGNTIYF
TGTGCCAGCAGTGCCCCCGTAGGAGGGAGCTCTGGAAACACCATATATTTT
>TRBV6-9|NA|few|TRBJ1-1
CASTRGRTEAFF
TGTGCCAGCACGAGAGGAAGGACTGAAGCTTTCTTT
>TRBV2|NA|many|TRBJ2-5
CASKTRGETQYF
TGTGCCAGCAAGACGAGGGGGGAGACCCAGTACTTC
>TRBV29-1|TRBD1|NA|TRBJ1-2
CSSDPRQGGYTF
TGCAGCAGTGACCCTCGACAGGGTGGCTACACCTTC
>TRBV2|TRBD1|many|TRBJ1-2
CASSDGTGYGYTF
TGTGCCAGCAGTGACGGGACAGGGTATGGCTACACCTTC
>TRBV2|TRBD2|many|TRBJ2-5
CASRTSGQETQYF
TGTGCCAGCAGGACTAGCGGCCAAGAGACCCAGTACTTC
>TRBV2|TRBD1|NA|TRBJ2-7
CASSLGGQQLYEQYF
TGTGCCAGCAGTTTAGGGGGACAGCAGCTTTACGAGCAGTACTTC
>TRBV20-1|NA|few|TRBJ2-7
CSAVPGGRGAYEQYF
TGCAGTGCTGTCCCGGGGGGCCGGGGCGCCTACGAGCAGTACTTC
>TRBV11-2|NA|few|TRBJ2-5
CASSQEWDPGIQETQYF
TGCGCCAGCAGCCAAGAATGGGACCCCGGAATCCAAGAGACCCAGTACTTC
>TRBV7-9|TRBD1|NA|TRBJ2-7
CASSNRGQGTYEQYF
TGTGCCAGCAGCAACAGGGGACAGGGTACATACGAGCAGTACTTC
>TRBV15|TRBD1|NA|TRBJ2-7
CATRRDRGDEQYF
TGTGCCACCCGACGGGACAGGGGGGACGAGCAGTACTTC
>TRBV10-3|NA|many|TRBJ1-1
CAIKGLDTEAFF
TGTGCCATTAAGGGGTTAGACACTGAAGCTTTCTTT
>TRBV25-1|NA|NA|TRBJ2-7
CASSYSVTNYEQYF
TGTGCCAGCAGTTACTCGGTGACAAATTACGAGCAGTACTTC
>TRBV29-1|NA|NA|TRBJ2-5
CSVALAEQTQYF
TGCAGCGTAGCCTTAGCCGAACAGACCCAGTACTTC
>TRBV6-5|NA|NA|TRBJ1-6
CASSYGAAYNSPLHF
TGTGCCAGCAGTTACGGGGCAGCCTATAATTCACCCCTCCACTTT
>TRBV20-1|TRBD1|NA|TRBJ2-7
CSARGTQGYEQYF
TGCAGTGCTAGAGGGACACAGGGGTACGAGCAGTACTTC
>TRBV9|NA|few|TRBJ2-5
CASSVAGDRETQYF
TGTGCCAGCAGCGTAGCGGGGGATAGAGAGACCCAGTACTTC
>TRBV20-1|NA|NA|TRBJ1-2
CSARDSPGANYGYTF
TGCAGTGCTAGAGATAGTCCGGGGGCTAACTATGGCTACACCTTC
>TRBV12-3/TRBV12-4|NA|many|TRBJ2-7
CASSLGRDEQYF
TGTGCCAGCAGTTTAGGGCGGGACGAGCAGTACTTC
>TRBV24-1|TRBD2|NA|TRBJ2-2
CAISESASGTGELFF
TGTGCCATCAGTGAGTCGGCTAGCGGGACCGGGGAGCTGTTTTTT
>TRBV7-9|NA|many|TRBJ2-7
CASSPTGNSYEQYF
TGTGCCAGCAGCCCGACAGGAAACTCCTACGAGCAGTACTTC
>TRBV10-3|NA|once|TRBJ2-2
CAISDPGDTANTGELFF
TGTGCCATCAGTGACCCCGGAGACACGGCGAACACCGGGGAGCTGTTTTTT
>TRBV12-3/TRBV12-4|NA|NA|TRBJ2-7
CASLGGGYYEQYF
TGTGCCAGCCTAGGGGGGGGCTACTACGAGCAGTACTTC
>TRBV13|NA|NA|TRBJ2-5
CAISLALLIEGETQYF
TGCGCCATCAGCTTGGCTCTTCTCATAGAAGGGGAGACCCAGTACTTC
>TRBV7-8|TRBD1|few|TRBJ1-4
CASSQSSGRGNEKLFF
TGTGCCAGCAGCCAATCCTCGGGCAGGGGGAATGAAAAACTGTTTTTT
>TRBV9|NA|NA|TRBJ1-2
CASKDRVYGYTF
TGTGCCAGCAAGGACAGAGTCTATGGCTACACCTTC
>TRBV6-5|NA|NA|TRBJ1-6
CASRDDSSYNSPLHF
TGTGCCAGCCGGGACGACAGCTCCTATAATTCACCCCTCCACTTT
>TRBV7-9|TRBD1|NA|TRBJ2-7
CASSLGQGVGEQYF
TGCGCCAGCAGTTTGGGACAGGGGGTGGGCGAGCAGTACTTC